This T cell receptor beta chain appears in the sequencing data of a study of T cell responses to AZD1222 COVID-19 vaccine. Across the whole study: The analysis combined second doses at about 4 or about 12 weeks. Whole-study results and caveats: Spike as a whole was targeted by vaccine-associated CD4 TCRs, dominant at 160-218 and 743-854. Among AZD1222 vaccinees, only 6 or 7 were seropositive at baseline. As reported, nearly half of all spike-specific TCRs target variant regions that are unmutated.

The CDR3 loop spans 15 amino acids. V lost 2 bases to trimming and J lost 8 bases, with 16 bases between them. Germline V gene sequence: CDR1 SGHTA, CDR2 FQGTGA. Produced via immunoSEQ multiplex PCR; TCRdb's table is partial and in-frame only. The sample includes under 200,000 clones, roughly 90% seen only once; the top ten take approximately 4.4%. Regarding this clone: Its antigen remains unknown.

Sample: peripheral blood, taken on day 0 of AZD1222 vaccination. The chain carries TRBV7-3 and TRBJ2-1; perhaps D is TRBD1 or TRBD2 (5 bases each). This receptor was obtained from an adult in good health. Here the CDR3 DNA reads TGTGCCAGCAGCTTATTAGGTGGGGCGGGCGATGAGCAGTTCTTC. Residues: CASSLLGGAGDEQFF.